This note documents a single TCR beta chain sequence. The antigen remains unidentified. The entry originates in a study of T cell responses to AZD1222 COVID-19 vaccine. Study findings and constraints: There were vaccine-associated CD4 TCRs across spike, dominant at 160-218 and 743-854. A mostly white British donor set with more females was recruited, and clonal diversity was possibly underestimated.

Repertoires were generated with immunoSEQ multiplex PCR, while TCRdb's copy carries only in-frame clones and drops some. Of 20,000 to 25,000 clones detected, roughly 82% appear once; the ten largest clones hold around 46%. This clonotype was sampled from an adult in good health. The sample was peripheral blood, taken on day 0 of AZD1222 vaccination.

The CDR3 protein is CASSLGTGLENEQFF. Written as DNA, the CDR3 is TGTGCCAGCAGCTTAGGAACAGGGCTGGAGAATGAGCAGTTCTTC. The gene calls are TRBV11-2 and TRBJ2-1; weak D call: TRBD1 (6 bases). V was shortened by 1 base and J by 7 bases, with 14 bases between the two germline ends. The CDR3 has 15 residues. Per the germline V gene, CDR1 is SGHAT and CDR2 is FQNNGV.